The 3 T cell receptor beta chains presented below share a single source sample, sequenced in a study of control samples from healthy donors and cancer patients. Libraries were prepared by immunoSEQ multiplex PCR; TCRdb keeps only in-frame clonotypes and omits some of them. The data show 110,000 to 150,000 clones, with around 86% seen just once and over 4.5% held by the top ten. Sequences were obtained from blood. The receptor set was obtained from a man aged 25-45 years in good health.

The chain uses TRBV7-6 and TRBJ2-6, with TRBD1 as a possible D gene (6 bases). The V and J ends lost 8 bases and 0 bases respectively, with 20 bases between them. CDR1 and CDR2 (germline): SGHVS, FNYEAQ. This CDR3 region has 18 residues. The CDR3 spells CASSPLQGLYSGANVLTF. CDR3 coding DNA: TGTGCCAGCTCACCCCTCCAGGGGTTGTACTCTGGGGCCAACGTCCTGACTTTC.

This chain links TRBV27 with TRBJ1-2; a possible D gene is TRBD1 (6 bases). Germline CDR1 MNHEY, CDR2 SMNVEV (reference sequence). Deletions cut 5 bases from V and 4 bases from J, with 20 bases between. This CDR3 contains 16 residues. The CDR3 DNA sequence: TGTGCCAGCAGTCCGGCCGCGACAGGACAATTCTATGGCTACACCTTC. Residues: CASSPAATGQFYGYTF.

The chain recombines TRBV12-1 with TRBJ1-2; TRBD1 is the table's D call, not checked against the DNA. TRBV12-1 is a pseudogene. The CDR3 has 17 amino acids. The CDR3 DNA reads as TGTGCCAGCAGCTCCGCGCCTTCCGGGACAGGGGTGGGAGGCTACACCTTC. Its protein product is CASSSAPSGTGVGGYTF.